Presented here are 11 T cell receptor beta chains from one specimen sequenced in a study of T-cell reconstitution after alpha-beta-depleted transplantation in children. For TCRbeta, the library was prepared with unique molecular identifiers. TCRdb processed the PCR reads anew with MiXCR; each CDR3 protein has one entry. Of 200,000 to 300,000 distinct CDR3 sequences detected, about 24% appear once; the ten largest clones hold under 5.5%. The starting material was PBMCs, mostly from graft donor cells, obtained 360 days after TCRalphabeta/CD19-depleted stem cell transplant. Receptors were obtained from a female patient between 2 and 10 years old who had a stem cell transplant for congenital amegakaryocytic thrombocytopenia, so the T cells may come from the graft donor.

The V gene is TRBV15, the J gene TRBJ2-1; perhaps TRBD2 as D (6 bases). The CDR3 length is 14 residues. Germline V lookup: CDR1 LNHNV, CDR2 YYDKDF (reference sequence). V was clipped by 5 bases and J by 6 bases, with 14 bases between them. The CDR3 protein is CATSPPGASNEQFF. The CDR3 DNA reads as TGTGCCACCAGCCCCCCGGGAGCCTCCAATGAGCAGTTCTTC.

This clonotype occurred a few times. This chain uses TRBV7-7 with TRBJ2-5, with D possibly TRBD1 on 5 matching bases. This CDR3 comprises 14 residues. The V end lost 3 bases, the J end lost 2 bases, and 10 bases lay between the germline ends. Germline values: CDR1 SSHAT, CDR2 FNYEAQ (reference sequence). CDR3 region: CASSFTGVQETQYF. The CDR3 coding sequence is TGTGCCAGCAGCTTCACAGGTGTTCAAGAGACCCAGTACTTC.

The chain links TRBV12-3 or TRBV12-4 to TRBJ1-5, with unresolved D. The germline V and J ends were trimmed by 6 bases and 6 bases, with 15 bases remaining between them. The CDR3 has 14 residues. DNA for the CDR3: TGTGCCAGCAGCAGCCCCGGAAGGTTTCAGCCCCAGCATTTT. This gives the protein CASSSPGRFQPQHF.

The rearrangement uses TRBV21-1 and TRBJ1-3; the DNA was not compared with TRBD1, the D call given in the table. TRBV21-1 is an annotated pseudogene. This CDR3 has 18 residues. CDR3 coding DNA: TGTGCCAGCAGCGCTTTGACGGACAGGGGCTTCCCTGGAAACACCATATATTTT. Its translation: CASSALTDRGFPGNTIYF.

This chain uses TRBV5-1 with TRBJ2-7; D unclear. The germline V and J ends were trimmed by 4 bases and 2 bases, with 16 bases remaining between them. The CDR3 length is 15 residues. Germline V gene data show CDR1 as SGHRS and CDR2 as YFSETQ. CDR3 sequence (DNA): TGCGCCAGCAGCCCAGCCGAGCAGGCGGCCTACGAGCAGTACTTC. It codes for CASSPAEQAAYEQYF.

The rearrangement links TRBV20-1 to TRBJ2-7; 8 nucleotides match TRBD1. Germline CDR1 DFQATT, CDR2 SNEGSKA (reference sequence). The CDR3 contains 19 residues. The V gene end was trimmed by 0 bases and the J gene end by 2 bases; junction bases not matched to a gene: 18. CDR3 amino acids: CSARDLRTGFGGSPYEQYF. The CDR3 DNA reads TGCAGTGCTAGAGATCTACGGACAGGGTTCGGAGGAAGCCCCTACGAGCAGTACTTC.

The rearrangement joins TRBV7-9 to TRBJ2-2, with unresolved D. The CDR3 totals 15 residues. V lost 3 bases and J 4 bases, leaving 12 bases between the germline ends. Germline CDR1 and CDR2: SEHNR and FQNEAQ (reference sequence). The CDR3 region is CASSFWGIRTGELFF. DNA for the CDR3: TGTGCCAGCAGCTTTTGGGGTATTCGCACCGGGGAGCTGTTTTTT.

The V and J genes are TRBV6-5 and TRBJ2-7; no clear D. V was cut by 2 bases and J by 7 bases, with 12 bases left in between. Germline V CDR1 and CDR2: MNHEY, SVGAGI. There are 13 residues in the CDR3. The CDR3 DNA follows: TGTGCCAGCAGTTACCCGAGAGCTACGGAGCAGTACTTC. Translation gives CASSYPRATEQYF.

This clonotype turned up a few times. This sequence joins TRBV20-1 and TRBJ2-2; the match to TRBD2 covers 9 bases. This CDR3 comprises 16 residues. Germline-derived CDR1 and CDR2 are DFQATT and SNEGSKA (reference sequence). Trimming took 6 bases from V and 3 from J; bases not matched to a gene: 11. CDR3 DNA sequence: TGCAGTGCCTACGTAGCGGGGGCGGCGGACACCGGGGAGCTGTTTTTT. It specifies CSAYVAGAADTGELFF.

CDR3 amino acids: CSARDPVNTEAFF. The CDR3 DNA sequence: TGCAGTGCTAGAGATCCCGTGAACACTGAAGCTTTCTTT. V gene TRBV20-1 combines with J gene TRBJ1-1; unclear D gene. Germline V lookup: CDR1 DFQATT, CDR2 SNEGSKA (reference sequence). V was shortened by 0 bases and J by 0 bases, with 5 bases between the two germline ends. The CDR3 is 13 amino acids.

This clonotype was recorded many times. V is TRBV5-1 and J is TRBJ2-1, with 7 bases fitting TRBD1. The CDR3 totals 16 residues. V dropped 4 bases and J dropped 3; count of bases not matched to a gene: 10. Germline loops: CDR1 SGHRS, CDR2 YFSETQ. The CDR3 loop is CASSREQGRFYNEQFF. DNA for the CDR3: TGCGCCAGCAGCCGTGAACAGGGGCGGTTCTACAATGAGCAGTTCTTC.